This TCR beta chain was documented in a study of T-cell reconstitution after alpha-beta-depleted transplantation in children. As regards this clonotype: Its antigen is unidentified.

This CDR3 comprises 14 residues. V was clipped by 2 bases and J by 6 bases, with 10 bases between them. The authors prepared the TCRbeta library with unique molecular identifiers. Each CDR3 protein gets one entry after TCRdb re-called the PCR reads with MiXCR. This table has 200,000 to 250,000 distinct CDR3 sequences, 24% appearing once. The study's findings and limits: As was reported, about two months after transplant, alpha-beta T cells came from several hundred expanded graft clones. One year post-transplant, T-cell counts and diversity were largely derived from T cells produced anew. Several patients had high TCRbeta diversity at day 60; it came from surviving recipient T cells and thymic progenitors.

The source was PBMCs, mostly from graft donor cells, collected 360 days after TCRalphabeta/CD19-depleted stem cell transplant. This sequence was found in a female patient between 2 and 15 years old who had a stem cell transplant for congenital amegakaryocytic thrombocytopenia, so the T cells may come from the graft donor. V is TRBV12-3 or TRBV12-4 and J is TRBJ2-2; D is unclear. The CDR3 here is CASSLRTVAGELFF. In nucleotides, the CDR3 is TGTGCCAGCAGTTTAAGGACGGTGGCCGGGGAGCTGTTTTTT.